Below, 29 T cell receptor beta chains from the same sample are listed, as sequenced in a study of cytotoxic CD8 clonotypes in ibrutinib-treated CLL. Sequenced by immunoSEQ multiplex PCR; TCRdb stores in-frame clones only, minus some. The sample includes about 36,000 clones, 71% of them seen just once. Source: PBMCs, taken at disease progression, from a patient treated with ibrutinib. These receptors were taken from a human donor with chronic lymphocytic leukemia.

The V gene is TRBV6-1, the J gene TRBJ2-7; the match to TRBD2 covers 8 bases. The junction had 9 bases not matched to a gene; V was cut back by 3 bases and J by 5 bases. The germline V gene encodes CDR1 MNHNS and CDR2 SASEGT. The CDR3 sequence is 15 residues long. The CDR3 coding sequence is TGTGCCAGCAGTGACGCTCCGGGAGGGTTCGACGAGCAGTACTTC. Residues: CASSDAPGGFDEQYF.

The chain has TRBV6-5 and TRBJ1-3; 10 bases are a match to TRBD1. The germline V gene encodes CDR1 MNHEY and CDR2 SVGAGI. V was pared by 4 bases and J by 7 bases, with 7 bases of the junction left unmatched. CDR3 length: 15 amino acids. The CDR3 sequence is CASSSGTGVENTIYF. For the CDR3, the DNA is TGTGCCAGCAGTTCGGGGACAGGGGTGGAGAACACCATATATTTT.

The CDR3 coding sequence is TGCGCCAGCAGCCCCCAACCGGGGAATCAGCCCCAGCATTTT. Its protein is CASSPQPGNQPQHF. The V call is TRBV4-1, the J call TRBJ1-5; D not resolved. Germline CDR1 is MGHRA and CDR2 is YSYEKL. This CDR3 spans 14 amino acids. V dropped 4 bases and J dropped 4 bases, with 11 bases sitting between them.

J is TRBJ2-1 and V is TRBV28, with TRBD2 identical over 8 bases. Germline CDR1 is MDHEN and CDR2 is SYDVKM. J gave up 6 bases and V 2 bases, and 6 bases lay outside the gene matches. The CDR3 extends over 15 amino acids. CDR3 coding DNA: TGTGCCAGCAGTTTAGATTGGGGGACTAGCAATGAGCAGTTCTTC. Protein product: CASSLDWGTSNEQFF. The entire variable domain, with the rest obtained from reference TRBV28 and TRBJ2-1, is as follows: DVKVTQSSRYLVKRTGEKVFLECVQDMDHENMFWYRQDPGLGLRLIYFSYDVKMKEKGDIPEGYSVSREKKERFSLILESASTNQTSMYLCASSLDWGTSNEQFFGPGTRLTVL.

The chain carries TRBV19 and TRBJ1-5, with a possible D match to TRBD1 (5 bases). V gave up 6 bases and J gave up 2 bases, with 14 bases separating them. Germline-derived CDR1 and CDR2 are LNHDA and SQIVND (reference sequence). The CDR3 spans 15 residues. CDR3 coding DNA: TGTGCCAGTAGGGGACGCCGTGGGGGCAATCAGCCCCAGCATTTT. It encodes CASRGRRGGNQPQHF.

The chain employs TRBV5-1 and TRBJ1-1; 8 nucleotides match TRBD1. V shed 4 bases, J shed 4 bases, and the junction held 6 bases outside the gene matches. This CDR3 is 14 amino acids long. From germline, CDR1 is SGHRS and CDR2 YFSETQ. The CDR3 nucleotides read TGCGCCAGCAGCAATCAGGGGGCTGGCACTGAAGCTTTCTTT. Translated: CASSNQGAGTEAFF.

This chain connects TRBV6-1 to TRBJ2-7, with unresolved D. V was shortened by 4 bases and J by 4 bases, with 20 bases between the two germline ends. CDR3 length equals 16 residues. Germline V CDR1 and CDR2: MNHNS, SASEGT. CDR3 sequence: CASSGRQASPLYEQYF. The CDR3, as DNA: TGTGCCAGCAGTGGCAGACAAGCATCTCCTCTGTACGAGCAGTACTTC.

The rearrangement links TRBV5-1 to TRBJ1-6; a weak D match, TRBD1 (5 bases). From germline, CDR1 is SGHRS and CDR2 YFSETQ. The CDR3 has 15 residues. V lost 0 bases and J lost 5, with 9 bases in between. In DNA, the CDR3 is TGCGCCAGCAGCTTGGGGGGACGGGATAATTCACCCCTCCACTTT. This gives the protein CASSLGGRDNSPLHF. The variable domain in full, completed from reference TRBV5-1 and TRBJ1-6, reads KAGVTQTPRYLIKTRGQQVTLSCSPISGHRSVSWYQQTPGQGLQFLFEYFSETQRNKGNFPGRFSGRQFSNSRSEMNVSTLELGDSALYLCASSLGGRDNSPLHFGNGTRLTVT.

To note about this clone: The junction shows a germline mismatch at one end, possibly a read error. The same CDR3 is also encoded by other DNA sequences in this sample. The chain couples TRBV5-1 to TRBJ1-2; tentative D call: TRBD1 (5 bases). This CDR3 region has 13 residues. The germline CDR1 and CDR2 sequences are SGHRS and YFSETQ. In DNA form, the CDR3 reads TGCGCTAGCAGCTTGGAAGGGGCGCAGGGCTACACCTTC. Its protein product is CASSLEGAQGYTF. Combining the CDR3 with reference TRBV5-1 and TRBJ1-2 gives the whole variable domain KAGVTQTPRYLIKTRGQQVTLSCSPISGHRSVSWYQQTPGQGLQFLFEYFSETQRNKGNFPGRFSGRQFSNSRSEMNVSTLELGDSALYLCASSLEGAQGYTFGSGTRLTVV.

The table lists this clone with a few counts. The CDR3 DNA reads TGTGCCAGCAGTGAAGGGGGCTATAATTCACCCCTCCACTTT. Its protein is CASSEGGYNSPLHF. The chain combines TRBV6-1 with TRBJ1-6, with no clear D. This CDR3 has 14 amino acids. Germline loops: CDR1 MNHNS, CDR2 SASEGT. The germline V and J ends were trimmed by 1 base and 3 bases, with 4 bases remaining between them.

This chain uses TRBV6-1 with TRBJ2-7; D remains unclear. The germline V gene encodes CDR1 MNHNS and CDR2 SASEGT. Trimming pared 10 bases from V and 0 bases from J, leaving 16 bases between. This CDR3 has 14 amino acids. The CDR3 loop reads CATVLRPSSYEQYF. The CDR3 DNA sequence: TGTGCCACCGTTCTCCGACCAAGCTCCTACGAGCAGTACTTC.

The V call is TRBV15, the J call TRBJ2-1; 8 nucleotides line up with TRBD2. The length of the CDR3 is 13 residues. The germline V gene encodes CDR1 LNHNV and CDR2 YYDKDF (reference sequence). J was trimmed by 10 bases and V by 3 bases; bases with no gene match: 5. DNA of the CDR3: TGTGCCACCAGCAGCGGGGGGGCCGAAGAGCAGTTCTTC. It is translated as CATSSGGAEEQFF. Drawing the rest from reference TRBV15 and TRBJ2-1, the complete variable domain is DAMVIQNPRYQVTQFGKPVTLSCSQTLNHNVMYWYQQKSSQAPKLLFHYYDKDFNNEADTPDNFQSRRPNTSFCFLDIRSPGLGDTAMYLCATSSGGAEEQFFGPGTRLTVL.

This chain links TRBV5-6 with TRBJ1-4, with TRBD1 identical over 9 bases. CDR1 and CDR2 from the germline V gene are SGHDT and YYEEEE. The CDR3 is 14 amino acids. The trim removed 4 bases at V and 8 bases at J, leaving 6 bases unmatched. The CDR3 DNA is TGTGCCAGCAGCCTGGACAGGGGTGACGAAAAACTGTTTTTT. It codes for CASSLDRGDEKLFF.

This clone was observed a handful of times. V is TRBV5-1 and J is TRBJ1-1; 8 bases are a match to TRBD1. Trimming cost V 0 bases and J 5 bases; bases outside gene matches: 3. Per germline, CDR1 SGHRS and CDR2 YFSETQ. This CDR3 is 14 amino acids long. CDR3 DNA: TGCGCCAGCAGCTTGGGAACAGGGGGGACTGAAGCTTTCTTT. Amino acids: CASSLGTGGTEAFF.

The chain is built from TRBV5-4 and TRBJ2-1, with 7 bases fitting TRBD2. Germline V CDR1 and CDR2: SGHNT, YYREEE (reference sequence). CDR3 length: 15 residues. J lost 5 bases, V lost 0 bases, and 5 bases had no gene match. CDR3 region: CASSLGSTSDNEQFF. The CDR3 DNA is TGTGCCAGCAGCTTGGGGTCCACTAGCGACAATGAGCAGTTCTTC.

V usage is TRBV5-1 and J usage is TRBJ1-1; 7 bases are shared with TRBD1. The ends lost 4 bases at V and 6 bases at J; junction bases unmatched: 9. The CDR3 totals 14 residues. Germline CDR1 and CDR2: SGHRS and YFSETQ. In DNA, the CDR3 is TGCGCCAGCAGCGAGACAGGGTGGGTCGCTGAAGCTTTCTTT. Translated, it gives CASSETGWVAEAFF.

Concerning this clone: One base away lies a much larger clone, so this may be a sequencing read error. The chain combines TRBV6-5 with TRBJ1-1; D perhaps matches TRBD1 (5 bases). The V end was cut by 6 bases, the J end by 1 base, with 9 bases between. The CDR3 spans 13 residues. Germline V gives CDR1 MNHEY, CDR2 SVGAGI. Here the CDR3 reads CASSSGWNTEAFF. The CDR3 bases are TGTGCCAGCAGCTCAGGGTGGAACACTGAAGCTTTCTTT.

The rearrangement joins TRBV25-1 to TRBJ2-5, with TRBD1 matching 8 bases. This CDR3 spans 15 amino acids. Germline V gene lookup returns CDR1 MGHDK and CDR2 SYGVNS. The V gene end was trimmed by 0 bases and the J gene end by 4 bases; junction bases not matched to a gene: 4. The CDR3 nucleotides are TGTGCCAGCAGTGAATATAGGACAGGGTCAGAGACCCAGTACTTC. It is translated as CASSEYRTGSETQYF. Looking up the rest from reference TRBV25-1 and TRBJ2-5 gives the full variable domain: EADIYQTPRYLVIGTGKKITLECSQTMGHDKMYWYQQDPGMELHLIHYSYGVNSTEKGDLSSESTVSRIRTEHFPLTLESARPSHTSQYLCASSEYRTGSETQYFGPGTRLLVL.

This chain connects TRBV19 to TRBJ2-7, with D possibly called TRBD1 or TRBD2 (5 bases each). CDR1 is LNHDA and CDR2 is SQIVND in the germline V gene (reference sequence). The CDR3 length is 13 residues. V lost 6 bases and J lost 3, with 12 bases in between. This chain's CDR3 is CASSLRDGYEQYF. The CDR3 DNA reads as TGTGCCAGTAGCCTCAGGGACGGCTACGAGCAGTACTTC.

This clone is termed medium-sized (0.01 to 0.1%). The chain combines TRBV5-1 with TRBJ2-3, with D unclear. V lost 0 bases, J lost 0 bases, and 8 bases lay in between. From germline, CDR1 is SGHRS and CDR2 YFSETQ. This CDR3 has 15 residues. In DNA, the CDR3 is TGCGCCAGCAGCTTGGATCTGACTAGCACAGATACGCAGTATTTT. Protein: CASSLDLTSTDTQYF.

V is TRBV4-2 and J is TRBJ2-3, with D possibly being TRBD2 (5 bases). Trimming cost V 1 base and J 0 bases, with 11 bases left between them. CDR3 size: 16 residues. Germline V lookup: CDR1 LGHNA, CDR2 YNFKEQ. Here the CDR3 reads CASSQVGGASTDTQYF. For the CDR3, the DNA is TGTGCCAGCAGCCAAGTCGGAGGAGCAAGCACAGATACGCAGTATTTT.

This clone has only one observation. The chain joins TRBV19 to TRBJ1-5; D uncertain. The V and J ends lost 5 bases and 0 bases respectively, with 5 bases between them. The CDR3 runs 13 residues. Germline CDR1 and CDR2: LNHDA and SQIVND (reference sequence). The CDR3 reads CASSWGSNQPQHF. The CDR3 region has the DNA TGTGCCAGTAGTTGGGGTAGCAATCAGCCCCAGCATTTT.

In this sample, this clone turned up once. The V call is TRBV2, the J call TRBJ2-7; 10 nucleotides agree with TRBD2. Per germline, CDR1 SNHLY and CDR2 FYNNEI. The trim removed 4 bases at V and 0 bases at J, leaving 0 bases unmatched. This CDR3 contains 14 residues. The CDR3 here is CASSGTSGSYEQYF. CDR3 DNA: TGTGCCAGCAGTGGGACTAGCGGCTCCTACGAGCAGTACTTC.

The chain carries TRBV18 and TRBJ2-3; no reliable D call. Deletions cut 0 bases from V and 2 bases from J, with 9 bases between. The CDR3 consists of 15 residues. Germline V CDR1 and CDR2: KGHSH, LQKENI. The CDR3 DNA sequence: TGTGCCAGCTCACCACCCACAGCCTACACAGATACGCAGTATTTT. Its protein is CASSPPTAYTDTQYF.

The rearrangement uses TRBV2 and TRBJ1-5; D remains unclear. Trimming removed 6 bases from V and 10 bases from J, with 13 bases in between. Germline V gene data show CDR1 as SNHLY and CDR2 as FYNNEI. The CDR3 covers 12 residues. CDR3 nucleotide sequence: TGTGCCAGCAGCCCCAGTGGTATCCCCCAGCATTTT. The encoded protein is CASSPSGIPQHF.

The gene calls are TRBV5-1 and TRBJ2-3, with D perhaps TRBD1 (6 bases). This CDR3 is 12 amino acids long. The germline V gene has CDR1 SGHRS and CDR2 YFSETQ. V was shortened by 3 bases and J by 6 bases, with 8 bases between the two germline ends. Here the CDR3 reads CASSSGADTQYF. The CDR3, as DNA: TGCGCCAGCAGCTCAGGGGCGGATACGCAGTATTTT.

CDR3 DNA: TGTGCCAGCAGTCTAGGGGGACTAGAGACGCAGTATTTT. This translates into CASSLGGLETQYF. The V gene is TRBV27, the J gene TRBJ2-3; 8 bases align to TRBD2. V lost 5 bases and J lost 9; bases outside the gene matches: 7. Germline CDR1 and CDR2: MNHEY and SMNVEV (reference sequence). The CDR3 is 13 residues long.

The chain combines TRBV14 with TRBJ1-1; D is ambiguous. With 4 bases removed from V and 1 base from J, the gap between germline ends came to 13 bases. The V gene's germline CDR1 is SGHDN and CDR2 FVKESK. The CDR3 contains 15 residues. The CDR3 nucleotides are TGTGCCAGCAGCCGAAACACAGCCCCGAACACTGAAGCTTTCTTT. Its protein is CASSRNTAPNTEAFF.

V gene TRBV5-1 combines with J gene TRBJ2-5; D may be TRBD2 (5 bases). There are 15 residues in the CDR3. CDR1 and CDR2 (germline): SGHRS, YFSETQ. V was cut by 3 bases and J by 5 bases, with 17 bases left in between. The CDR3 coding sequence is TGCGCCAGCAGCTCCGGATCCCGTCCGGGGGAGACCCAGTACTTC. This gives the protein CASSSGSRPGETQYF.